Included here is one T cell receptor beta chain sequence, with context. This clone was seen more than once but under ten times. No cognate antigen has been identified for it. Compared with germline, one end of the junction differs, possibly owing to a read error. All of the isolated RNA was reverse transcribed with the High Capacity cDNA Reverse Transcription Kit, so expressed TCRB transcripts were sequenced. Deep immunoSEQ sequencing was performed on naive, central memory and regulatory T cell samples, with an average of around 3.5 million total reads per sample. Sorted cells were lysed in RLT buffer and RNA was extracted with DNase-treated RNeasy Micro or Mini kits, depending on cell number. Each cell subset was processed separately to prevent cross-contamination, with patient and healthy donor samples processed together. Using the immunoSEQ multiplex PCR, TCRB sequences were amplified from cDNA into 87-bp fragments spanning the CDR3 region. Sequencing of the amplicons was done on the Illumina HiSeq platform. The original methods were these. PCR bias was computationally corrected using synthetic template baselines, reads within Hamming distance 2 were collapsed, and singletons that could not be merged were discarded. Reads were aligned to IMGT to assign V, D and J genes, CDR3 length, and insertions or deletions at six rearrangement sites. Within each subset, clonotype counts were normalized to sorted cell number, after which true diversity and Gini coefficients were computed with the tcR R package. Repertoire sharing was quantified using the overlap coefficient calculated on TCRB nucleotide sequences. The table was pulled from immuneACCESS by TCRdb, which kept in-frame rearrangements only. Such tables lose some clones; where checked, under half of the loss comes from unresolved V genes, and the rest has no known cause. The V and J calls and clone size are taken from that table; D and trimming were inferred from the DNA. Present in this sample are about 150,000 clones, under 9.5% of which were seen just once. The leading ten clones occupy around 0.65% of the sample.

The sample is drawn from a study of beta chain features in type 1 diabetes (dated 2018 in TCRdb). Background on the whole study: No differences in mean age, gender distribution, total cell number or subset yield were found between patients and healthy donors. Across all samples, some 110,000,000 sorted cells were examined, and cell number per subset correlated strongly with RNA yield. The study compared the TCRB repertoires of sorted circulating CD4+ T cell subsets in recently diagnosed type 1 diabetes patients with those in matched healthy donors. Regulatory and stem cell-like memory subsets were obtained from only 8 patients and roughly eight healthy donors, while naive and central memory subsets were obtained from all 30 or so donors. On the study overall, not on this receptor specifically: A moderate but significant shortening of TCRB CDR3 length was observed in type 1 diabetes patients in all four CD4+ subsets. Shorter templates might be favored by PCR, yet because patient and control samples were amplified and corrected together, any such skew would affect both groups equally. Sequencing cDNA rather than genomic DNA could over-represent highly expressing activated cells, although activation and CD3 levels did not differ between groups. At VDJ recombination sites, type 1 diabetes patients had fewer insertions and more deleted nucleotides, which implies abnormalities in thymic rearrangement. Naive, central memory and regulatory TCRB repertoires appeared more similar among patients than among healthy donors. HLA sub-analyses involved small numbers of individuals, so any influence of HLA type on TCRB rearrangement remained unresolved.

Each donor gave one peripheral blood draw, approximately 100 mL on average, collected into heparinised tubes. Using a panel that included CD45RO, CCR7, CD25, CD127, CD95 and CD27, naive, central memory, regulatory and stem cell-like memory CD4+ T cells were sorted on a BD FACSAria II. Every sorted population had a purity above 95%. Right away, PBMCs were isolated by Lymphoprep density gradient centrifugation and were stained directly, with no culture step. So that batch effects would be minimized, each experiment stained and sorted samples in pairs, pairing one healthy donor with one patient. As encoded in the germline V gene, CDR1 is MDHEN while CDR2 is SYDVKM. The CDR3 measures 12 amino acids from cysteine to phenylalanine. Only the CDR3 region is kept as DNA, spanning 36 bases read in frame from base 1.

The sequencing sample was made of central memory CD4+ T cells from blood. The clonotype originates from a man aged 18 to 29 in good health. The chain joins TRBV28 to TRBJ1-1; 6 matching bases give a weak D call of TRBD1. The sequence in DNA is TGTGCCAGCAGTTTTCTGGGGGCCGGTCGAACCTTT. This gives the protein CASSFLGAGRTF.